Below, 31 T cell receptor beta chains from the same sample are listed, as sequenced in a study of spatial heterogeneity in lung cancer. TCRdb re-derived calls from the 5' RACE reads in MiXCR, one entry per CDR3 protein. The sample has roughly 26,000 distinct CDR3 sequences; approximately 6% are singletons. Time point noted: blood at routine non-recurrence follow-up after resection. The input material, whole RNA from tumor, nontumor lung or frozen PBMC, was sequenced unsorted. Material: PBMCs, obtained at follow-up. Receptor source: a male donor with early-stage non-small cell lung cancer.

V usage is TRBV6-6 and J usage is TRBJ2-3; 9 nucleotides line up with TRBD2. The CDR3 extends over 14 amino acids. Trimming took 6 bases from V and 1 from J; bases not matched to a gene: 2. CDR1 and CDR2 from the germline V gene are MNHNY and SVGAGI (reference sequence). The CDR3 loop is CASRPSGGTDTQYF. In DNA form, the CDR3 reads TGTGCCAGCAGGCCTAGCGGGGGCACAGATACGCAGTATTTT.

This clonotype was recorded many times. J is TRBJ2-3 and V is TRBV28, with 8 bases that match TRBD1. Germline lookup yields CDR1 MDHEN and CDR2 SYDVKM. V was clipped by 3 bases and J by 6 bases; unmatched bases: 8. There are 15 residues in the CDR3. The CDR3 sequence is CASSFGDRLADTQYF. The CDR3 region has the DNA TGTGCCAGCAGTTTTGGGGACAGGTTGGCTGATACGCAGTATTTT. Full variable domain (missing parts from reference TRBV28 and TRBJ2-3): DVKVTQSSRYLVKRTGEKVFLECVQDMDHENMFWYRQDPGLGLRLIYFSYDVKMKEKGDIPEGYSVSREKKERFSLILESASTNQTSMYLCASSFGDRLADTQYFGPGTRLTVL.

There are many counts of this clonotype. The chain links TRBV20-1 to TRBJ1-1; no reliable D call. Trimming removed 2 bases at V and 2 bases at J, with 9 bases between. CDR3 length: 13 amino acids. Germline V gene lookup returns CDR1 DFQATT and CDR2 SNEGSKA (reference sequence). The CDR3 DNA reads TGCAGTGCTAGACATATAACAAACACTGAAGCTTTCTTT. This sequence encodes CSARHITNTEAFF.

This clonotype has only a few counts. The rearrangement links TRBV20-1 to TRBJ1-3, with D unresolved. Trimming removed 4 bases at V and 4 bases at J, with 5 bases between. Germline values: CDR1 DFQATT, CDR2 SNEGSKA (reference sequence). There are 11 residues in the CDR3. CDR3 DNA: TGCAGTGCTATCAGGGGAAACACCATATATTTT. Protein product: CSAIRGNTIYF.

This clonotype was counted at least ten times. Here the CDR3 DNA reads TGTGCCAGCAGCTTACCCGTACGCAATGAGCAGTTCTTC. This translates into CASSLPVRNEQFF. This sequence joins TRBV7-9 and TRBJ2-1; no definite D call. V lost 2 bases, J lost 6 bases, and 8 bases lay in between. Germline-derived CDR1 and CDR2 are SEHNR and FQNEAQ (reference sequence). The CDR3 covers 13 residues.

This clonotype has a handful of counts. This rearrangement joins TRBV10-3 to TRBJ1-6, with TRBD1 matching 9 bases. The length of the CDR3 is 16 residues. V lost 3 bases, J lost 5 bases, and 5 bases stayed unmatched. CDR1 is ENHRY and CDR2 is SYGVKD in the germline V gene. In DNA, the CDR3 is TGTGCCATCAGTGACGTCGACAGGGGGAATAATTCACCCCTCCACTTT. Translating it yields CAISDVDRGNNSPLHF.

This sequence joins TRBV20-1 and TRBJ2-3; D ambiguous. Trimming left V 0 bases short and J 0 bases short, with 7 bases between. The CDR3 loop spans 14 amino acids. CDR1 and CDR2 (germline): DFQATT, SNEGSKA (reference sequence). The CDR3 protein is CSARETTSTDTQYF. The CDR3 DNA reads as TGCAGTGCTAGAGAAACAACTAGCACAGATACGCAGTATTTT.

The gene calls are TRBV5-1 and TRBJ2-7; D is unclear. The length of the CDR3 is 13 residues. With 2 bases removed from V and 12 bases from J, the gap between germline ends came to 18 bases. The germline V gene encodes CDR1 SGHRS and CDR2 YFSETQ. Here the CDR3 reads CASSFNLDTVRYV. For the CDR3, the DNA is TGCGCCAGCAGCTTTAACTTGGATACGGTGCGGTACGTC.

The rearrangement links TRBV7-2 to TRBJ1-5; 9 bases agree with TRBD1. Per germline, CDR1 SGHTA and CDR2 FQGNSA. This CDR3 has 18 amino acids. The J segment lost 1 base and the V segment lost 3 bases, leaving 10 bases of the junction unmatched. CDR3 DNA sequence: TGTGCCAGCAGCTTGAGCCCCTACAGGGGGCAAAGCAATCAGCCCCAGCATTTT. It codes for CASSLSPYRGQSNQPQHF.

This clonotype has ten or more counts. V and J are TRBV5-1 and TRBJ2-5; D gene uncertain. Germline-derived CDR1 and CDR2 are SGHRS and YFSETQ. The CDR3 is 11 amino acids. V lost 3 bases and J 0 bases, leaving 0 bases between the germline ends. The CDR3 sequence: CASSYQETQYF. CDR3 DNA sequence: TGCGCCAGCAGCTACCAAGAGACCCAGTACTTC.

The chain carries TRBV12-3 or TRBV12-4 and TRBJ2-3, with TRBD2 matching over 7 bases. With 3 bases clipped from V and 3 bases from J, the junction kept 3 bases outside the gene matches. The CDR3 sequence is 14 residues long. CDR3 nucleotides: TGTGCCAGCAGTTTTGCGGGAGTAACAGATACGCAGTATTTT. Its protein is CASSFAGVTDTQYF.

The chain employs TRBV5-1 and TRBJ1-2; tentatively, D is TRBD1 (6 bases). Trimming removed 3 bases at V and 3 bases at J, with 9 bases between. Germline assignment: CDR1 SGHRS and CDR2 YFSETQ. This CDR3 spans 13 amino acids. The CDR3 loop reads CASSSQGHYGYTF. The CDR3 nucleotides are TGCGCCAGCAGCTCCCAGGGGCACTATGGCTACACCTTC.

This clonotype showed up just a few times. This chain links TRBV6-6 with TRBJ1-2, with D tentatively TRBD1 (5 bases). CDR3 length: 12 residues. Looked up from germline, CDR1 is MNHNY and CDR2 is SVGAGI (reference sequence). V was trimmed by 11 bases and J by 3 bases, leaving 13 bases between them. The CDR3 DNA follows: TGTGCCGTCAGAACAGGCGACTATGGCTACACCTTC. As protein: CAVRTGDYGYTF.

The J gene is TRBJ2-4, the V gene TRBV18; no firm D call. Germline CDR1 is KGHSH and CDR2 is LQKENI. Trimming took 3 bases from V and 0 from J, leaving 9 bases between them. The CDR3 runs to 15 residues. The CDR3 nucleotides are TGTGCCAGCTCACCTTCTGAAGTAGCCAAAAACATTCAGTACTTC. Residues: CASSPSEVAKNIQYF. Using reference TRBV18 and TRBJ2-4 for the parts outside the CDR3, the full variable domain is NAGVMQNPRHLVRRRGQEARLRCSPMKGHSHVYWYRQLPEEGLKFMVYLQKENIIDESGMPKERFSAEFPKEGPSILRIQQVVRGDSAAYFCASSPSEVAKNIQYFGAGTRLSVL.

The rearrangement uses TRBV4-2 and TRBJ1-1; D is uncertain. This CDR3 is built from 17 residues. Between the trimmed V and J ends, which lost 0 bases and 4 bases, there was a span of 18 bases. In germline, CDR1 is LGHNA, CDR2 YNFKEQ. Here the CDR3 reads CASSQDYGPGSGTEAFF. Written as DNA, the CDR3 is TGTGCCAGCAGCCAAGATTACGGGCCAGGCAGTGGCACTGAAGCTTTCTTT.

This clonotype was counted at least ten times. The CDR3 sequence: CASRDLGEQYV. The CDR3, as DNA: TGTGCCAGCAGGGACCTAGGAGAGCAGTACGTC. The V gene is TRBV6-2 or TRBV6-3, the J gene TRBJ2-7; the D is unclear. Germline CDR1 MNHEY, CDR2 SVGEGT. CDR3 length: 11 residues. The V and J ends lost 6 bases and 7 bases respectively, with 10 bases between them.

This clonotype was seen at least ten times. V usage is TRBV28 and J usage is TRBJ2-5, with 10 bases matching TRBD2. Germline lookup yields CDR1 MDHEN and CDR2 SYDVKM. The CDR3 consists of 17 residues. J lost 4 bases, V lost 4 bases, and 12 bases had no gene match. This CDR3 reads CASSSGLAEGERETQYF. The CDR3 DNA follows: TGTGCCAGCAGTTCCGGACTAGCGGAAGGGGAAAGAGAGACCCAGTACTTC.

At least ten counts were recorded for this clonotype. Here the CDR3 reads CSALPGQVAEAFF. In DNA form, the CDR3 reads TGCAGTGCCTTACCGGGACAAGTCGCTGAAGCTTTCTTT. The chain joins TRBV20-1 to TRBJ1-1; the D gene is possibly TRBD1 (6 bases). Between the trimmed V and J ends, which lost 6 bases and 6 bases, there was a span of 17 bases. The CDR3 runs 13 residues. From germline, CDR1 is DFQATT and CDR2 SNEGSKA (reference sequence).

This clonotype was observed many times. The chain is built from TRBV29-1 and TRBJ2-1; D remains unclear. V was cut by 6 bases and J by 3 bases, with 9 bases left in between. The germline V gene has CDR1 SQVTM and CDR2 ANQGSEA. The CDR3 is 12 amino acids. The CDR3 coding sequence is TGCAGCGTCGCCGACAACTACAATGAGCAGTTCTTC. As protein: CSVADNYNEQFF.

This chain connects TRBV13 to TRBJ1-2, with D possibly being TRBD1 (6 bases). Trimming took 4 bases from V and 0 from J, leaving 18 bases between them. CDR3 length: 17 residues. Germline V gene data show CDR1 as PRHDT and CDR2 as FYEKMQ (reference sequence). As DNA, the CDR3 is TGTGCCAGCAGCTCCATGGGGGACACATCTTCTAACTATGGCTACACCTTC. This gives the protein CASSSMGDTSSNYGYTF. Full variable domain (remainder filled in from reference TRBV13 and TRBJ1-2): AAGVIQSPRHLIKEKRETATLKCYPIPRHDTVYWYQQGPGQDPQFLISFYEKMQSDKGSIPDRFSAQQFSDYHSELNMSSLELGDSALYFCASSSMGDTSSNYGYTFGSGTRLTVV.

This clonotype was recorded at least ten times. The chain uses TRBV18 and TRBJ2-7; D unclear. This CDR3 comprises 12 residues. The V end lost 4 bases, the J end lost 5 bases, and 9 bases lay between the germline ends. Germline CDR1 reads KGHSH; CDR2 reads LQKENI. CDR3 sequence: CASSRESHEQYV. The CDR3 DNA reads TGTGCCAGCTCACGCGAGAGCCACGAGCAGTACGTC.

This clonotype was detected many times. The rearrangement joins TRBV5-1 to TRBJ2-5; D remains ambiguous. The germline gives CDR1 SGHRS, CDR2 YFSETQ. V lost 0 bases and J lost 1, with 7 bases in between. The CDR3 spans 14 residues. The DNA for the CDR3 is TGCGCCAGCAGCTTGGCGGGCAGCCAAGAGACCCAGTACTTC. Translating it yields CASSLAGSQETQYF.

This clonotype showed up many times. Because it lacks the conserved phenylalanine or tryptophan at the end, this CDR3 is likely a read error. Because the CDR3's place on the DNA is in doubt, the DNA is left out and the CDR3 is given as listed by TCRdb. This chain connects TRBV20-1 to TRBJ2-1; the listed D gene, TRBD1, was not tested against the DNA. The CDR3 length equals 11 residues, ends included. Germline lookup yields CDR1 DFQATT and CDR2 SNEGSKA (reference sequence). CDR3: CSARVSVGTSG.

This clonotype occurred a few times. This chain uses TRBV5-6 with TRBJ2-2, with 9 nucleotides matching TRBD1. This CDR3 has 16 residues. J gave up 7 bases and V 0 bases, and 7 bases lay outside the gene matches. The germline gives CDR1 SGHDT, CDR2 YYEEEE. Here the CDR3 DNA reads TGTGCCAGCAGCTTGGCCGGACAGGGGAGGCGCGGGGAGCTGTTTTTT. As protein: CASSLAGQGRRGELFF.

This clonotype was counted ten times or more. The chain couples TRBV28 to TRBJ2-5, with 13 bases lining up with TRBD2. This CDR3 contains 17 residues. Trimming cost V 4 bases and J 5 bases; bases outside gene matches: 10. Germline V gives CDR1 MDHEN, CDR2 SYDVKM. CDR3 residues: CASSYPTSGGAWETQYF. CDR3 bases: TGTGCCAGCAGTTACCCAACTAGCGGGGGGGCCTGGGAGACCCAGTACTTC.

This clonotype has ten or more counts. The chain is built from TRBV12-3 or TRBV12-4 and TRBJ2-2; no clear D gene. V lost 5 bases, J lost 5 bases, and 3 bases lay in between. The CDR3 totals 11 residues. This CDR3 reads CASSRTGELFF. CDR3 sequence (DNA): TGTGCCAGCAGTCGTACCGGGGAGCTGTTTTTT.

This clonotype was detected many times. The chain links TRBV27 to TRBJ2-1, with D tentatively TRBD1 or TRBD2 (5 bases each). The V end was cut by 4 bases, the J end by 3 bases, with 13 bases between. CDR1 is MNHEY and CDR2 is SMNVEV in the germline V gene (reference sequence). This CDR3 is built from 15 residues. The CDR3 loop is CASSSPGTHYNEQFF. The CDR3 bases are TGTGCCAGCAGTTCCCCTGGGACGCACTACAATGAGCAGTTCTTC.

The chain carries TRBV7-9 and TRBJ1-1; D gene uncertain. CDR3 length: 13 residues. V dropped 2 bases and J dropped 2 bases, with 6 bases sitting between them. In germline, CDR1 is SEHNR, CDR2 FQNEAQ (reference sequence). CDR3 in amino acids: CASSLITNTEAFF. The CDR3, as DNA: TGTGCCAGCAGCTTAATCACTAACACTGAAGCTTTCTTT.

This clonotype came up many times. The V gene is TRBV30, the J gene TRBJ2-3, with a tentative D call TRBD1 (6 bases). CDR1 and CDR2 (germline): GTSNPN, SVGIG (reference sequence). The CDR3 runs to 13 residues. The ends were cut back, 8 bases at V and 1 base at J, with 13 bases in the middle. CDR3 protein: CAGGLRGTDTQYF. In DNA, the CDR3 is TGTGCCGGGGGCCTCCGGGGCACAGATACGCAGTATTTT.

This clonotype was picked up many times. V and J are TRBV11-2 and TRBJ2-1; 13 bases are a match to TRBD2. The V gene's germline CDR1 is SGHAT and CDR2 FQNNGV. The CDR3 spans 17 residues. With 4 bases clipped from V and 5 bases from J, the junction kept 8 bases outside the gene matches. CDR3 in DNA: TGTGCCAGCAGCTCCCCCGGACTAGCGGGAGTGAACAATGAGCAGTTCTTC. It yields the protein CASSSPGLAGVNNEQFF.

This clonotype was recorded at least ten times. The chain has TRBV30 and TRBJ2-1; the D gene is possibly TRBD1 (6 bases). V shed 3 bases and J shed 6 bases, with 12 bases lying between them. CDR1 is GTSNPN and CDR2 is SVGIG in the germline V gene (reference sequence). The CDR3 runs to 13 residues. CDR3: CAWRTYRVNEQFF. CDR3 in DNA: TGTGCCTGGAGAACGTACAGGGTCAATGAGCAGTTCTTC. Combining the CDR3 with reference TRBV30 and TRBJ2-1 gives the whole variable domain SQTIHQWPATLVQPVGSPLSLECTVEGTSNPNLYWYRQAAGRGLQLLFYSVGIGQISSEVPQNLSASRPQDRQFILSSKKLLLSDSGFYLCAWRTYRVNEQFFGPGTRLTVL.